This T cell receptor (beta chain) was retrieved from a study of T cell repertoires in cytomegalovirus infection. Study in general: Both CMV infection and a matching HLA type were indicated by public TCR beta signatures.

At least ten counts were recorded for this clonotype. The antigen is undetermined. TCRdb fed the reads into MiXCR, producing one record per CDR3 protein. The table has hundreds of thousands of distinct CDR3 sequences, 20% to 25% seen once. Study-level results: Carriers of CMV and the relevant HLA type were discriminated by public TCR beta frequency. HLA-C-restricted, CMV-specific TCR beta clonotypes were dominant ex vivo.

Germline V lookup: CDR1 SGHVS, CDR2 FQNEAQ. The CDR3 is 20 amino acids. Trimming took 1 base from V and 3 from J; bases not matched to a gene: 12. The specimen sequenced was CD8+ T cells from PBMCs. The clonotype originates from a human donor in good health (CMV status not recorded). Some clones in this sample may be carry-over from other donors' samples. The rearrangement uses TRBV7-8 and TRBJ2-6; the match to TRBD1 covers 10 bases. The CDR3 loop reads CASSLGGGQGWKRGANVLTF. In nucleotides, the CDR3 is TGTGCCAGCAGCTTAGGGGGGGGACAGGGGTGGAAGCGTGGGGCCAACGTCCTGACTTTC.